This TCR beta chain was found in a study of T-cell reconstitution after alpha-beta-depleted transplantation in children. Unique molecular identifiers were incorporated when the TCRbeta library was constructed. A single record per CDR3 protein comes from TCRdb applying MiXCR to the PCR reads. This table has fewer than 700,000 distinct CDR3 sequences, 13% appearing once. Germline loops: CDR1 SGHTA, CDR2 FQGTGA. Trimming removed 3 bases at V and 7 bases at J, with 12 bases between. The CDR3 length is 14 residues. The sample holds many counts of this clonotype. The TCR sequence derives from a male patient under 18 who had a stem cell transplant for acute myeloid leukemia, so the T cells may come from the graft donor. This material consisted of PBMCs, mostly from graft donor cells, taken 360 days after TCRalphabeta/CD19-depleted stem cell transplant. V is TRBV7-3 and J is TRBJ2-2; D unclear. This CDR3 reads CASSFFETGGELFF. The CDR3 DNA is TGTGCCAGCAGCTTCTTCGAAACGGGCGGGGAGCTGTTTTTT. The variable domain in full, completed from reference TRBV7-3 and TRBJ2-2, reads GAGVSQTPSNKVTEKGKYVELRCDPISGHTALYWYRQSLGQGPEFLIYFQGTGAADDSGLPNDRFFAVRPEGSVSTLKIQRTERGDSAVYLCASSFFETGGELFFGEGSRLTVL.